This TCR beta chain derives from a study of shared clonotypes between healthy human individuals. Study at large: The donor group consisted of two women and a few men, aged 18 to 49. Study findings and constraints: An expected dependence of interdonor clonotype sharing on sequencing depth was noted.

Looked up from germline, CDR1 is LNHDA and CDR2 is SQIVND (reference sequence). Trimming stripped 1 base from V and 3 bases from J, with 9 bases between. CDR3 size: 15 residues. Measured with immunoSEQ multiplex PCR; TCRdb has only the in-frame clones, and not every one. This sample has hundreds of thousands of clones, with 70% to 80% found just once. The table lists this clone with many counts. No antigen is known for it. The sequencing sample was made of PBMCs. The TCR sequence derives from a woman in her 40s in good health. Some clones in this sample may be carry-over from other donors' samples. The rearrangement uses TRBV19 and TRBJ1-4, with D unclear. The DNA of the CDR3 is TGTGCCAGTAGTATAGTGGAGTTCGCTAATGAAAAACTGTTTTTT. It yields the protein CASSIVEFANEKLFF. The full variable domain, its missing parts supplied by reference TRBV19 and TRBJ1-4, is DGGITQSPKYLFRKEGQNVTLSCEQNLNHDAMYWYRQDPGQGLRLIYYSQIVNDFQKGDIAEGYSVSREKKESFPLTVTSAQKNPTAFYLCASSIVEFANEKLFFGSGTQLSVL.